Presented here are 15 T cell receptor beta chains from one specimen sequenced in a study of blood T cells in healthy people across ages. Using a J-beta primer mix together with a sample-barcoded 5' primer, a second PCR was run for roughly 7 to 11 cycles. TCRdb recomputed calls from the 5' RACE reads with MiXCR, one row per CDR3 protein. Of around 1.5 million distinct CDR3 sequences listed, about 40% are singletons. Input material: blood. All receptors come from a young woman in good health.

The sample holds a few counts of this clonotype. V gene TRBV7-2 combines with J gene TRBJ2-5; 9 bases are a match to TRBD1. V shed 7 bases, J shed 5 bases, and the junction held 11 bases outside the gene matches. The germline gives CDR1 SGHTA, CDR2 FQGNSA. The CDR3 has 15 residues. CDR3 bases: TGTGCCAGCACCGTGGAGGACAGGGGTTGGGAGACCCAGTACTTC. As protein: CASTVEDRGWETQYF.

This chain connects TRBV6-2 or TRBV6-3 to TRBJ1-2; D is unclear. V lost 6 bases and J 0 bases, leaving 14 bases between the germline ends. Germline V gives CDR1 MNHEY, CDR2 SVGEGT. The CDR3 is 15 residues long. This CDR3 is CASRHSSGANYGYTF. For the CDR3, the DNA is TGTGCCAGCAGACACTCGTCTGGAGCTAACTATGGCTACACCTTC.

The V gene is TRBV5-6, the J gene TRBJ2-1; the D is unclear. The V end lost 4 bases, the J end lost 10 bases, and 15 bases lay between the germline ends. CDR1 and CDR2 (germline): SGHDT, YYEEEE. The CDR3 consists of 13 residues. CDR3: CASSPKRRVEQFF. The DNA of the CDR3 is TGTGCCAGCAGCCCGAAAAGACGGGTCGAGCAGTTCTTC.

The CDR3 nucleotides read TGTGCCAGCAGCCGAAGTATCCGGGACAGCTCCTACAATGAGCAGTTCTTC. Encoded protein: CASSRSIRDSSYNEQFF. This chain links TRBV7-8 with TRBJ2-1; 7 nucleotides line up with TRBD1. Per germline, CDR1 SGHVS and CDR2 FQNEAQ. CDR3 length equals 17 residues. V trimming: 5 bases; J trimming: 0 bases; junction bases outside the gene matches: 10.

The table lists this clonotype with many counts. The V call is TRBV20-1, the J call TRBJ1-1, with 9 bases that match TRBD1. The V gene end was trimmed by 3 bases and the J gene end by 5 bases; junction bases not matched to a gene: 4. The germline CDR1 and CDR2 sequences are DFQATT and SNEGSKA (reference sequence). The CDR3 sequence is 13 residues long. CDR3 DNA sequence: TGCAGTGCTAGGTGGGGACAGGGTACTGAAGCTTTCTTT. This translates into CSARWGQGTEAFF.

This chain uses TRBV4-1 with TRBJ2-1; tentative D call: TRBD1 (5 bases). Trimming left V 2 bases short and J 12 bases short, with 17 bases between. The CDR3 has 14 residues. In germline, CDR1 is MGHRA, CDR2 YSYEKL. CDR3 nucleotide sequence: TGCGCCAGCAGCCAACCGAGGAAAAGGACAACGCAGTTCTTC. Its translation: CASSQPRKRTTQFF.

This CDR3 is CASSLAAGGPPSTDTQYF. CDR3 bases: TGTGCCAGCAGCTTAGCGGCGGGGGGGCCCCCTAGCACAGATACGCAGTATTTT. The chain uses TRBV7-3 and TRBJ2-3; 9 bases are shared with TRBD2. This CDR3 has 18 amino acids. Trimming cost V 2 bases and J 0 bases; bases outside gene matches: 9. CDR1 is SGHTA, CDR2 FQGTGA, per germline.

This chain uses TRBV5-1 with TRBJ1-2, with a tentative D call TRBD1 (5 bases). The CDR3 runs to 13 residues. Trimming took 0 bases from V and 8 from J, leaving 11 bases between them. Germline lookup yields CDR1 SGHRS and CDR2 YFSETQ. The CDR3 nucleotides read TGCGCCAGCAGCTTGGGAGCCGAGGGGGGCTACACCTTC. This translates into CASSLGAEGGYTF.

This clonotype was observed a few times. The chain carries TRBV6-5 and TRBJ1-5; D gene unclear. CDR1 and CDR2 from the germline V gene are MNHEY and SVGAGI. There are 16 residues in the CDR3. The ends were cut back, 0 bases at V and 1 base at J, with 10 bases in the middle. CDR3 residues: CASSYSAAWSNQPQHF. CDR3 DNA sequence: TGTGCCAGCAGTTACTCGGCGGCATGGAGCAATCAGCCCCAGCATTTT.

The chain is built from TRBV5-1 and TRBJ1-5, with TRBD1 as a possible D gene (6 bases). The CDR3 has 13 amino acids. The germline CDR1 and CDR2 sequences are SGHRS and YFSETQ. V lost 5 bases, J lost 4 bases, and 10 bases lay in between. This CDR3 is CASSGGPNQPQHF. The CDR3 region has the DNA TGCGCCAGCAGTGGGGGGCCAAATCAGCCCCAGCATTTT.

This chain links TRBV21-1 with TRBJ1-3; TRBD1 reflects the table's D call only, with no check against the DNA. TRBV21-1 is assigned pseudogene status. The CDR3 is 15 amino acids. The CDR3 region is CASSPRQESGNTIYF. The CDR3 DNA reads TGTGCCAGCAGCCCGAGACAGGAGTCTGGAAACACCATATATTTT.

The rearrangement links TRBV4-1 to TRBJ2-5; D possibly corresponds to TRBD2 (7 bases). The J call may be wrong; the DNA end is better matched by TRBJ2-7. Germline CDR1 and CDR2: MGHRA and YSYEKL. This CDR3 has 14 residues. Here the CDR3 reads CASSQDRRGGEQYF. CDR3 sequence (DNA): TGCGCCAGCAGCCAAGATCGTAGGGGGGGCGAGCAGTACTTC.

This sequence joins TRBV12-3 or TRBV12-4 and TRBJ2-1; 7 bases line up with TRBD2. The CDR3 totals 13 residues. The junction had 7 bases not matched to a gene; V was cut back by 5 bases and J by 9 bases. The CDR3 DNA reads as TGTGCCAGCAGTAGCGGGGACTTCCGTGAGCAGTTCTTC. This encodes CASSSGDFREQFF.

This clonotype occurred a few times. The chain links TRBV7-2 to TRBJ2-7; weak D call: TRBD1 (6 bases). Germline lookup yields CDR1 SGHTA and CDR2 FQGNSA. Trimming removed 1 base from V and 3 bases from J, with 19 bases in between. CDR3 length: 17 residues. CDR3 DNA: TGTGCCAGCAGCTTAGGGGGATATGGGGGCACATTCTACGAGCAGTACTTC. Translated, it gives CASSLGGYGGTFYEQYF.

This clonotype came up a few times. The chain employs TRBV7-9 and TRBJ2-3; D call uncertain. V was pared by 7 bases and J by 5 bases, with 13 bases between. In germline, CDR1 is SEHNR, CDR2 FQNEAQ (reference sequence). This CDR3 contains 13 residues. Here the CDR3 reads CASTLRIQDTQYF. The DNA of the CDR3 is TGTGCCAGCACCCTTAGAATTCAAGATACGCAGTATTTT.